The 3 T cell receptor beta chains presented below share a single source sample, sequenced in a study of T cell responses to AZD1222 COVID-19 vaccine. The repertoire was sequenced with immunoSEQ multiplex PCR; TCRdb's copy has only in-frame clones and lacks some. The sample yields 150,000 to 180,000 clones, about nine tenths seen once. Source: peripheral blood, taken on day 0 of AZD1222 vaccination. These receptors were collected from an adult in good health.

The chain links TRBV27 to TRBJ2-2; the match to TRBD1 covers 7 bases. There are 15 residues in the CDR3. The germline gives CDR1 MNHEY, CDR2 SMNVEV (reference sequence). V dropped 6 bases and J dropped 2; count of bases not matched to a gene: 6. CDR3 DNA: TGTGCCAGCAGCTCCTCAGGGGGTAACACCGGGGAGCTGTTTTTT. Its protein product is CASSSSGGNTGELFF.

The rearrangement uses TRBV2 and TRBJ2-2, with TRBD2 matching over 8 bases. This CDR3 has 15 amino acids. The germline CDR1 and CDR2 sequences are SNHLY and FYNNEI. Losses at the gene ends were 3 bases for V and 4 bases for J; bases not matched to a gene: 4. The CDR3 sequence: CASSDGRGITGELFF. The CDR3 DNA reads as TGTGCCAGCAGTGACGGGAGGGGGATCACCGGGGAGCTGTTTTTT.

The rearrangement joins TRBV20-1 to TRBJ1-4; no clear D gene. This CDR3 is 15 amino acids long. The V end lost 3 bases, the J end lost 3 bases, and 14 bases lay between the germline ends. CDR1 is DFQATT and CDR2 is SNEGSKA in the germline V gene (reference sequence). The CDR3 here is CSASDSGVANEKLFF. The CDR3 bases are TGCAGTGCTAGTGACTCCGGGGTCGCTAATGAAAAACTGTTTTTT.